This TCR beta chain was sequenced for a study of CD4+ T cells in melanoma. Study-level results: CD8+ T cell, macrophage and B cell function reportedly correlated with neoantigen-specific CD4+ T cells. In melanoma, neoantigen-specific CD4+ T cells reportedly differed in differentiation state.

Trimming took 8 bases from V and 5 from J, leaving 16 bases between them. Germline V CDR1 and CDR2: MNHNS, SASEGT. The CDR3 is 14 residues long. This clone was seen only once. The antigen remains undetermined. Only in-frame clones appear in the TCRdb table, and some are missing; sequencing was by immunoSEQ multiplex PCR. The sample contains about 50,000 clones, 89% of which appear only once. Sequencing was done on a sample of peripheral blood. The clonotype originates from a human donor with melanoma. The chain employs TRBV6-1 and TRBJ1-5; a possible D gene is TRBD1 (6 bases). The CDR3 DNA is TGTGCCAGCCAAACAGGGATCCCCCATCAGCCCCAGCATTTT. Translation: CASQTGIPHQPQHF.